This T cell receptor (beta chain) was identified during a study of T cell responses to AZD1222 COVID-19 vaccine. To note about this clone: Antigen unknown.

General study results and limits: Unmutated regions of variants are reportedly targeted by nearly half of spike-specific TCRs. Spike-wide vaccine-associated CD4 TCRs dominated at 160-218 and 743-854. The donor cohort was predominantly white British with a female majority, and clonal diversity may have been underestimated.

The V gene lost 2 bases and the J gene lost 5 bases, with 16 bases spanning the gap. The CDR3 is made up of 15 amino acids. The germline V gene encodes CDR1 SGHRS and CDR2 YFSETQ. The repertoire was sequenced with immunoSEQ multiplex PCR; TCRdb's copy has only in-frame clones and lacks some. Of about 140,000 clones listed, 89% are singletons. Sample: peripheral blood, taken on day 0 of AZD1222 vaccination. This TCR derives from an adult in good health. The chain recombines TRBV5-1 with TRBJ1-1; D possibly corresponds to TRBD1 (5 bases). CDR3 nucleotide sequence: TGCGCCAGCAGCTTCCGGGCAGGGCGGTGGACTGAAGCTTTCTTT. Translation gives CASSFRAGRWTEAFF.